The clone carrying this T cell receptor (beta chain) has a handful of counts. The antigen is undetermined. TCRdb independently ran MiXCR on the 5' RACE reads; one entry per CDR3 protein. Of more than 200,000 distinct CDR3 sequences in the sample, approximately 16% are singletons; the top ten hold 3.5%. This specimen comes from a study of T-cell memory formation after mild COVID-19. Study-level background: Largely, TCR clusters stayed within a single donor. General observations from the study: In second-wave clones peaking day 37, SARS-CoV-2 specificity remained unconfirmed. CD4+ bias marked clones expanding day 15 to 37, unlike balanced contracting clones. Some clones that responded turned up in pre-infection memory, which suggests that cross-reactive memory joined in.

The CDR3 length is 14 residues. Germline CDR1 is DFQATT and CDR2 is SNEGSKA (reference sequence). V lost 1 base and J lost 7; bases outside the gene matches: 5. Input material: PBMCs or a T cell subset sorted from them (not recorded which). This receptor was identified in a man between 18 and 35 years old who had mild COVID-19 (a few samples of this study predate the infection). Cell type and time point are not known. The genes are TRBV20-1 and TRBJ2-2, with 8 bases aligning to TRBD2. The CDR3 bases are TGCAGTGCTAGAGGACTAGCGTGGGGCGGGGAGCTGTTTTTT. Translation gives CSARGLAWGGELFF.